What follows are 27 T cell receptor beta chains derived from one specimen sequenced in a study of OX40 agonist ivuxolimab in advanced cancers. The method was immunoSEQ multiplex PCR; TCRdb's version includes in-frame clones alone and lacks a portion of them. Found here are about 94,000 clones, roughly 84% of them singletons; the top ten hold about 0.3%. This sample comprised CD4+ or CD8+ T cells sorted from blood, obtained in a trial of the OX40 agonist ivuxolimab. The receptors derive from an adult with an advanced solid tumor such as melanoma, head and neck, liver or kidney cancer.

V is TRBV5-4 and J is TRBJ2-7; 10 positions agree with TRBD1. Germline assignment: CDR1 SGHNT and CDR2 YYREEE (reference sequence). This CDR3 has 16 amino acids. V trimming: 2 bases; J trimming: 2 bases; junction bases outside the gene matches: 7. DNA of the CDR3: TGTGCCAGCAGCTTTCAGCGGGACAGGGGCCCCTACGAGCAGTACTTC. Amino acid sequence: CASSFQRDRGPYEQYF.

The chain joins TRBV5-5 to TRBJ1-2; D uncertain. Germline V gene data show CDR1 as SGHKS and CDR2 as YYEKEE (reference sequence). Trimming shortened V by 1 base and J by 2 bases, and 6 bases separated the two germline ends. The CDR3 consists of 13 residues. CDR3 protein: CASSLQSNYGYTF. The CDR3 DNA reads TGTGCCAGCAGCTTGCAGTCAAACTATGGCTACACCTTC.

The chain uses TRBV28 and TRBJ2-5; D gene uncertain. Germline loops: CDR1 MDHEN, CDR2 SYDVKM. The germline V and J ends were trimmed by 3 bases and 2 bases, with 10 bases remaining between them. CDR3 length: 14 amino acids. The CDR3 DNA follows: TGTGCCAGCAGTTTGCCCGGGTGGCAAGAGACCCAGTACTTC. Amino acid sequence: CASSLPGWQETQYF.

This clone showed up just a few times. The rearrangement uses TRBV25-1 and TRBJ1-1; the D gene is possibly TRBD1 (6 bases). Trimming stripped 4 bases from V and 7 bases from J, with 7 bases between. Looked up from germline, CDR1 is MGHDK and CDR2 is SYGVNS. The CDR3 runs 11 residues. CDR3 nucleotide sequence: TGTGCCAGCAGTGTACAGGGTGAAGCTTTCTTT. Residues: CASSVQGEAFF.

J is TRBJ2-2 and V is TRBV27; TRBD2 matches at 8 bases. The CDR3 consists of 15 residues. V shed 5 bases, J shed 6 bases, and the junction held 8 bases outside the gene matches. The germline V gene encodes CDR1 MNHEY and CDR2 SMNVEV (reference sequence). The CDR3 is CASSRAGAMPGELFF. The CDR3, as DNA: TGTGCCAGCAGTCGAGCGGGGGCCATGCCCGGGGAGCTGTTTTTT.

The rearrangement joins TRBV1 to TRBJ1-1; the DNA was not compared with TRBD1, the D call given in the table. TRBV1 corresponds to a pseudogene. There are 14 residues in the CDR3. The CDR3 DNA reads TGCACCAGCAGCTGTCAGGGCAGGGTGGGTGAAGCTTTCTTT. Amino acid sequence: CTSSCQGRVGEAFF.

This clone was seen just once. The chain employs TRBV25-1 and TRBJ2-5; 13 bases are shared with TRBD2. J was trimmed by 4 bases and V by 10 bases; bases with no gene match: 9. Germline CDR1 reads MGHDK; CDR2 reads SYGVNS. The CDR3 totals 15 residues. The DNA for the CDR3 is TGTGCCACCAGCCCACTAGCGGGGGGGCGAGAGACCCAGTACTTC. Residues: CATSPLAGGRETQYF.

V is TRBV10-3 and J is TRBJ1-6, with D unresolved. V was trimmed by 3 bases and J by 6 bases, leaving 9 bases between them. The V gene's germline CDR1 is ENHRY and CDR2 SYGVKD. The CDR3 has 14 residues. In DNA form, the CDR3 reads TGTGCCATCAGTGAAGGTCAACCTAATTCACCCCTCCACTTT. It translates to CAISEGQPNSPLHF.

V is TRBV4-3 and J is TRBJ1-2; TRBD1 is a possible D gene (5 bases). CDR3 length: 16 residues. Trimming removed 2 bases from V and 5 bases from J, with 18 bases in between. Per germline, CDR1 LGHNA and CDR2 YSLEER. The DNA of the CDR3 is TGCGCCAGCAGCCAAACCGGGTCCCGGGGGGGTTATGGCTACACCTTC. Translation: CASSQTGSRGGYGYTF.

This sequence joins TRBV6-5 and TRBJ2-2, with D uncertain. Germline CDR1 MNHEY, CDR2 SVGAGI. V was clipped by 0 bases and J by 2 bases, with 4 bases between them. This CDR3 has 14 amino acids. As DNA, the CDR3 is TGTGCCAGCAGTTACTCACCCAACACCGGGGAGCTGTTTTTT. This sequence encodes CASSYSPNTGELFF.

The chain combines TRBV27 with TRBJ2-7, with 10 bases matching TRBD1. The CDR3 loop spans 17 amino acids. Looked up from germline, CDR1 is MNHEY and CDR2 is SMNVEV (reference sequence). V gave up 5 bases and J gave up 0 bases; unmatched junction bases: 10. The CDR3 spells CASSGGQGIPGSYEQYF. CDR3 bases: TGTGCCAGCAGTGGGGGACAGGGGATCCCTGGCTCCTACGAGCAGTACTTC.

V is TRBV29-1 and J is TRBJ2-5; unclear D gene. The CDR3 spans 12 residues. Germline-derived CDR1 and CDR2 are SQVTM and ANQGSEA. The V and J ends lost 5 bases and 5 bases respectively, with 12 bases between them. The chain's CDR3 is CSVRELGETQYF. For the CDR3, the DNA is TGCAGCGTTCGAGAACTCGGGGAGACCCAGTACTTC.

A note on this clone: At the DNA level, this CDR3 is encoded by other sequences in the same sample as well. The chain recombines TRBV30 with TRBJ1-1, with 10 bases fitting TRBD1. The trim removed 2 bases at V and 5 bases at J, leaving 5 bases unmatched. The CDR3 loop spans 14 amino acids. The V gene's germline CDR1 is GTSNPN and CDR2 SVGIG (reference sequence). CDR3 residues: CAWSPGQGRTEAFF. The CDR3 coding sequence is TGTGCCTGGAGTCCGGGACAGGGGAGGACTGAAGCTTTCTTT. Filled out from reference TRBV30 and TRBJ1-1, the complete variable domain reads SQTIHQWPATLVQPVGSPLSLECTVEGTSNPNLYWYRQAAGRGLQLLFYSVGIGQISSEVPQNLSASRPQDRQFILSSKKLLLSDSGFYLCAWSPGQGRTEAFFGQGTRLTVV.

V usage is TRBV5-4 and J usage is TRBJ2-2, with 8 nucleotides matching TRBD1. CDR3 length equals 14 residues. Trimming at V came to 4 bases and at J to 7 bases, leaving 6 bases not matched to a gene. Germline-derived CDR1 and CDR2 are SGHNT and YYREEE (reference sequence). For the CDR3, the DNA is TGTGCCAGCAGCCCCAGGGGGCCTCACGGGGAGCTGTTTTTT. Its translation: CASSPRGPHGELFF.

The chain carries TRBV15 and TRBJ1-1; D not certain. V shed 0 bases and J shed 3 bases, with 8 bases lying between them. CDR3 length equals 14 residues. CDR1 and CDR2 (germline): LNHNV, YYDKDF (reference sequence). In nucleotides, the CDR3 is TGTGCCACCAGCAGAGATTACAAGGACACTGAAGCTTTCTTT. It yields the protein CATSRDYKDTEAFF.

The V gene is TRBV9, the J gene TRBJ2-7; D ambiguous. CDR3 length: 15 residues. Looked up from germline, CDR1 is SGDLS and CDR2 is YYNGEE. Trimming pared 0 bases from V and 3 bases from J, leaving 13 bases between. The DNA for the CDR3 is TGTGCCAGCAGCGTAGCGGGCGGTAGCCTCTACGAGCAGTACTTC. Protein sequence: CASSVAGGSLYEQYF.

This chain connects TRBV6-1 to TRBJ2-3; the D call may be TRBD1 or TRBD2 (6 bases each). V lost 6 bases, J lost 5 bases, and 18 bases lay in between. CDR1 is MNHNS and CDR2 is SASEGT in the germline V gene. This CDR3 region has 15 residues. CDR3 residues: CASSPWRGAGDTQYF. In nucleotides, the CDR3 is TGTGCCAGCAGCCCTTGGAGGGGGGCGGGAGATACGCAGTATTTT.

The rearrangement uses TRBV5-1 and TRBJ1-2, with a tentative D call TRBD1 (6 bases). The CDR3 is 14 residues long. Trimming cost V 2 bases and J 2 bases, with 10 bases left between them. Germline V CDR1 and CDR2: SGHRS, YFSETQ. This CDR3 reads CASSFDRTNYGYTF. The DNA of the CDR3 is TGCGCCAGCAGCTTCGACAGGACGAACTATGGCTACACCTTC.

This clone occurred many times. The chain is built from TRBV10-3 and TRBJ2-2; the D is unclear. The ends were cut back, 6 bases at V and 2 bases at J, with 10 bases in the middle. In germline, CDR1 is ENHRY, CDR2 SYGVKD. The length of the CDR3 is 14 residues. This chain's CDR3 is CAIRTEANTGELFF. As DNA, the CDR3 is TGTGCCATCAGAACAGAGGCTAACACCGGGGAGCTGTTTTTT.

This chain joins TRBV6-5 and TRBJ1-3; no definite D call. CDR1 and CDR2 (germline): MNHEY, SVGAGI. Trimming removed 5 bases at V and 5 bases at J, with 13 bases between. CDR3 length: 14 amino acids. DNA of the CDR3: TGTGCCAGCAGTACCGCCGGGGTTCGAAACACCATATATTTT. Protein sequence: CASSTAGVRNTIYF.

The rearrangement links TRBV5-1 to TRBJ1-4; TRBD1 might be the D (5 bases). The germline CDR1 and CDR2 sequences are SGHRS and YFSETQ. V dropped 3 bases and J dropped 4 bases, with 13 bases sitting between them. This CDR3 is 15 amino acids long. The CDR3 coding sequence is TGCGCCAGCAGCTCCGGTGGGGGGAATAATGAAAAACTGTTTTTT. It is translated as CASSSGGGNNEKLFF.

Points on this clone: The same CDR3 can be traced to other DNA sequences in this sample. The chain combines TRBV19 with TRBJ1-2; D gene ambiguous. Germline CDR1 and CDR2: LNHDA and SQIVND (reference sequence). V lost 3 bases to trimming and J lost 4 bases, with 6 bases between them. The CDR3 length is 12 residues. The DNA for the CDR3 is TGTGCCAGTAGTATCGACTCCTATGGCTACACCTTC. Its protein is CASSIDSYGYTF.

The chain employs TRBV5-1 and TRBJ1-1; 7 bases map to TRBD1. The junction had 8 bases not matched to a gene; V was cut back by 4 bases and J by 2 bases. The germline gives CDR1 SGHRS, CDR2 YFSETQ. This CDR3 has 15 amino acids. For the CDR3, the DNA is TGCGCCAGCAGCATCCGGACAGGAGTAAACACTGAAGCTTTCTTT. This encodes CASSIRTGVNTEAFF.

The chain joins TRBV5-4 to TRBJ1-1; D is unclear. This CDR3 region has 14 residues. Germline V lookup: CDR1 SGHNT, CDR2 YYREEE (reference sequence). Trimming took 0 bases from V and 7 from J, leaving 13 bases between them. The CDR3 DNA follows: TGTGCCAGCAGCTTGGCAGGAGGGAAAATTGAAGCTTTCTTT. Its translation: CASSLAGGKIEAFF.

The rearrangement uses TRBV15 and TRBJ2-7, with D possibly matching TRBD2 (5 bases). Germline V lookup: CDR1 LNHNV, CDR2 YYDKDF (reference sequence). Trimming pared 0 bases from V and 3 bases from J, leaving 15 bases between. The CDR3 is 16 amino acids. This CDR3 is CATSRDWRVAHYEQYF. CDR3 coding DNA: TGTGCCACCAGCAGAGATTGGCGGGTTGCCCACTACGAGCAGTACTTC.

The rearrangement uses TRBV28 and TRBJ1-4, with D possibly TRBD1 on 5 matching bases. CDR1 and CDR2 (germline): MDHEN, SYDVKM. V lost 6 bases and J 6 bases, leaving 17 bases between the germline ends. This CDR3 region has 15 residues. The CDR3 DNA reads TGTGCCAGCAGGTTTAACCAGGGAAGGGATGAAAAACTGTTTTTT. Translated: CASRFNQGRDEKLFF.

The gene calls are TRBV6-1 and TRBJ2-3; 11 nucleotides line up with TRBD2. Germline V gene lookup returns CDR1 MNHNS and CDR2 SASEGT. The CDR3 is made up of 16 amino acids. V trimming: 2 bases; J trimming: 5 bases; junction bases outside the gene matches: 6. CDR3 in amino acids: CASSESSGGARDTQYF. In DNA, the CDR3 is TGTGCCAGCAGTGAAAGTAGCGGGGGGGCCAGAGATACGCAGTATTTT.